One and the same sample provided the 22 T cell receptor beta chains below, sequenced in a study of blood T cell repertoires in COVID-19. Measured with immunoSEQ multiplex PCR; TCRdb has only the in-frame clones, and not every one. The sample comprises around 190,000 clones, around 80% of which are singletons, and roughly 6.8% rests with the top ten. The sequenced sample consisted of peripheral blood. The receptors stem from a man in his 70s with active or convalescent COVID-19.

This clone has more than one count but fewer than ten. This chain uses TRBV7-6 with TRBJ1-2; D gene ambiguous. Trimming shortened V by 3 bases and J by 8 bases, and 10 bases separated the two germline ends. CDR3 length: 12 residues. Looked up from germline, CDR1 is SGHVS and CDR2 is FNYEAQ. The CDR3 region is CASSLETRGYTF. The CDR3 DNA reads TGTGCCAGCAGCTTGGAGACGAGGGGCTACACCTTC.

This clone was observed once. The V and J genes are TRBV25-1 and TRBJ2-3, with D uncertain. The CDR3 extends over 13 amino acids. CDR1 and CDR2 (germline): MGHDK, SYGVNS. Trimming stripped 4 bases from V and 1 base from J, with 6 bases between. DNA for the CDR3: TGTGCCAGCAGTGGAGTTGGCACAGATACGCAGTATTTT. Translated: CASSGVGTDTQYF.

This chain connects TRBV6-5 to TRBJ2-5; D possibly corresponds to TRBD1 (6 bases). V lost 2 bases, J lost 5 bases, and 18 bases lay in between. This CDR3 region has 16 residues. Germline CDR1 is MNHEY and CDR2 is SVGAGI. CDR3 bases: TGTGCCAGCAGTTACGCCCTAAACAGGGTTTCTGAGACCCAGTACTTC. Translating it yields CASSYALNRVSETQYF.

The chain links TRBV10-3 to TRBJ1-5; unclear D gene. Trimming removed 8 bases at V and 6 bases at J, with 17 bases between. The length of the CDR3 is 14 residues. The germline CDR1 and CDR2 sequences are ENHRY and SYGVKD. CDR3 DNA: TGTGCCATCCTCCGGGTCCTTATAATTCAGCCCCAGCATTTT. This sequence encodes CAILRVLIIQPQHF.

The V call is TRBV12-3 or TRBV12-4, the J call TRBJ1-2; TRBD1 is a possible D gene (5 bases). The V and J ends lost 8 bases and 0 bases respectively, with 10 bases between them. The CDR3 loop spans 13 amino acids. The CDR3, as DNA: TGTGCCAGCGGCTCGACAGCTAACTATGGCTACACCTTC. Translated: CASGSTANYGYTF.

The chain joins TRBV30 to TRBJ2-5; tentative D call: TRBD2 (7 bases). CDR3 length: 13 residues. V was cut by 2 bases and J by 5 bases, with 12 bases left in between. The germline gives CDR1 GTSNPN, CDR2 SVGIG (reference sequence). CDR3 sequence: CAWSWGGGETQYF. The CDR3 DNA reads as TGTGCCTGGAGTTGGGGGGGCGGGGAGACCCAGTACTTC. The variable domain in full, completed from reference TRBV30 and TRBJ2-5, reads SQTIHQWPATLVQPVGSPLSLECTVEGTSNPNLYWYRQAAGRGLQLLFYSVGIGQISSEVPQNLSASRPQDRQFILSSKKLLLSDSGFYLCAWSWGGGETQYFGPGTRLLVL.

The chain links TRBV30 to TRBJ1-3; D remains ambiguous. The CDR3 sequence is 14 residues long. The V and J ends lost 5 bases and 0 bases respectively, with 11 bases between them. Germline values: CDR1 GTSNPN, CDR2 SVGIG (reference sequence). The CDR3 region is CAWSRAGSGNTIYF. CDR3 nucleotides: TGTGCCTGGTCGAGGGCGGGCTCTGGAAACACCATATATTTT.

The rearrangement uses TRBV5-4 and TRBJ2-1; 7 bases are shared with TRBD1. Per germline, CDR1 SGHNT and CDR2 YYREEE (reference sequence). The CDR3 runs to 15 residues. V lost 5 bases, J lost 1 base, and 6 bases stayed unmatched. In nucleotides, the CDR3 is TGTGCCAGCAGTCCGAGACAGGGTTCCTACAATGAGCAGTTCTTC. It codes for CASSPRQGSYNEQFF.

The chain recombines TRBV5-1 with TRBJ2-1; 10 bases match TRBD2. Germline CDR1 SGHRS, CDR2 YFSETQ. J gave up 6 bases and V 0 bases, and 12 bases lay outside the gene matches. There are 18 residues in the CDR3. The CDR3 loop is CASSLGLLAGVFINEQFF. In DNA form, the CDR3 reads TGCGCCAGCAGCTTGGGACTCCTAGCGGGAGTTTTCATCAATGAGCAGTTCTTC. The whole variable domain, filled in from reference TRBV5-1 and TRBJ2-1, reads KAGVTQTPRYLIKTRGQQVTLSCSPISGHRSVSWYQQTPGQGLQFLFEYFSETQRNKGNFPGRFSGRQFSNSRSEMNVSTLELGDSALYLCASSLGLLAGVFINEQFFGPGTRLTVL.

V is TRBV7-2 and J is TRBJ2-2; 14 bases map to TRBD2. V gave up 4 bases and J gave up 3 bases; unmatched junction bases: 7. CDR1 SGHTA and CDR2 FQGNSA come from the germline V gene. The CDR3 spans 18 residues. The CDR3 coding sequence is TGTGCCAGCAGCTGGAGACTAGCGGGGGGGCCCGACACCGGGGAGCTGTTTTTT. Translation gives CASSWRLAGGPDTGELFF.

The rearrangement links TRBV3-1 (or the pseudogene TRBV3-2) to TRBJ2-7; 15 nucleotides match TRBD2. The CDR3 runs 17 residues. The ends lost 2 bases at V and 5 bases at J; junction bases unmatched: 7. CDR1 LGHDT and CDR2 YNNKEL come from the germline V gene (reference sequence). CDR3 sequence: CASSQPGLAGGWDEQYF. The CDR3 nucleotides read TGTGCCAGCAGCCAACCCGGACTAGCGGGGGGGTGGGACGAGCAGTACTTC.

Only one count was recorded for this clone. The genes are TRBV18 and TRBJ1-6; D is possibly TRBD1 (5 bases). Trimming pared 3 bases from V and 14 bases from J, leaving 20 bases between. Germline V gene lookup returns CDR1 KGHSH and CDR2 LQKENI. This CDR3 contains 15 residues. The CDR3 DNA follows: TGTGCCAGCTCACCTACCACCGGGGGGGTACAGGCCCTCCACTTT. This encodes CASSPTTGGVQALHF. The full variable domain, in which reference TRBV18 and TRBJ1-6 provide the parts outside the CDR3, is NAGVMQNPRHLVRRRGQEARLRCSPMKGHSHVYWYRQLPEEGLKFMVYLQKENIIDESGMPKERFSAEFPKEGPSILRIQQVVRGDSAAYFCASSPTTGGVQALHFGNGTRLTVT.

This clone occurred a few times. The chain employs TRBV3-1 (or the pseudogene TRBV3-2) and TRBJ2-3; D perhaps matches TRBD2 (6 bases). V lost 3 bases and J lost 2, with 9 bases in between. This CDR3 spans 14 amino acids. Per germline, CDR1 LGHDT and CDR2 YNNKEL (reference sequence). In DNA form, the CDR3 reads TGTGCCAGCAGCCACCTAGCGCCCACAGATACGCAGTATTTT. Translated, it gives CASSHLAPTDTQYF.

This clone has only a few counts. V gene TRBV5-4 combines with J gene TRBJ1-6; TRBD1 matches 7 bases. The J segment lost 6 bases and the V segment lost 3 bases, leaving 6 bases of the junction unmatched. Germline assignment: CDR1 SGHNT and CDR2 YYREEE (reference sequence). The CDR3 is 15 residues long. CDR3: CASSSGTASNSPLHF. The DNA for the CDR3 is TGTGCCAGCAGCTCAGGGACAGCTAGTAATTCACCCCTCCACTTT.

The chain couples TRBV2 to TRBJ2-1; the match to TRBD2 covers 9 bases. The CDR3 is made up of 17 amino acids. The germline V gene has CDR1 SNHLY and CDR2 FYNNEI. Trimming cost V 5 bases and J 4 bases; bases outside gene matches: 12. CDR3 residues: CASSPRGSGGVYNEQFF. The DNA for the CDR3 is TGTGCCAGCAGTCCCAGAGGTAGCGGGGGCGTGTACAATGAGCAGTTCTTC.

The chain recombines TRBV29-1 with TRBJ1-3; D is perhaps TRBD1 (5 bases). Germline V gene data show CDR1 as SQVTM and CDR2 as ANQGSEA. V was clipped by 3 bases and J by 0 bases, with 15 bases between them. CDR3 length equals 16 residues. The CDR3 region is CSVDAARASSGNTIYF. The DNA for the CDR3 is TGCAGCGTTGATGCCGCCAGGGCCAGCTCTGGAAACACCATATATTTT.

This chain connects TRBV7-8 to TRBJ2-2, with D tentatively TRBD2 (6 bases). CDR3 length: 16 residues. Trimming cost V 5 bases and J 5 bases, with 18 bases left between them. Germline values: CDR1 SGHVS, CDR2 FQNEAQ. The CDR3 loop reads CASSDPAGWGTGELFF. The CDR3 DNA reads as TGTGCCAGCAGCGATCCAGCGGGCTGGGGAACCGGGGAGCTGTTTTTT.

The chain joins TRBV5-1 to TRBJ2-3, with 9 bases matching TRBD1. CDR1 is SGHRS and CDR2 is YFSETQ in the germline V gene. The V and J ends lost 5 bases and 3 bases, in that order; junction bases with no gene match: 10. This CDR3 region has 16 residues. Written as DNA, the CDR3 is TGCGCCAGCAGGCGTGGACAGGGGCCTCAAACAGATACGCAGTATTTT. Its translation: CASRRGQGPQTDTQYF.

The rearrangement uses TRBV19 and TRBJ1-2; 8 nucleotides match TRBD1. Germline CDR1 LNHDA, CDR2 SQIVND (reference sequence). This CDR3 is 16 amino acids long. V shed 7 bases and J 4 bases; nucleotides not matched to a gene: 14. The CDR3 nucleotides are TGTGCCAGTAAAAGAGACAGGGGCCAACTCGTCTATGGCTACACCTTC. It encodes CASKRDRGQLVYGYTF. Combining the CDR3 with reference TRBV19 and TRBJ1-2 gives the whole variable domain DGGITQSPKYLFRKEGQNVTLSCEQNLNHDAMYWYRQDPGQGLRLIYYSQIVNDFQKGDIAEGYSVSREKKESFPLTVTSAQKNPTAFYLCASKRDRGQLVYGYTFGSGTRLTVV.

The chain recombines TRBV4-3 with TRBJ1-2; tentatively, D is TRBD1 (5 bases). The CDR3 extends over 14 amino acids. V dropped 0 bases and J dropped 4 bases, with 9 bases sitting between them. CDR1 is LGHNA and CDR2 is YSLEER in the germline V gene. DNA of the CDR3: TGCGCCAGCAGCCAAGACCCGACAGCCTATGGCTACACCTTC. Translated, it gives CASSQDPTAYGYTF.

This rearrangement joins TRBV4-1 to TRBJ2-1; 15 bases line up with TRBD2. Germline-derived CDR1 and CDR2 are MGHRA and YSYEKL. The CDR3 spans 17 residues. V shed 5 bases, J shed 4 bases, and the junction held 6 bases outside the gene matches. This CDR3 is CASSSRTSGGGYNEQFF. The CDR3 DNA is TGCGCCAGCAGCTCTCGGACTAGCGGGGGGGGTTACAATGAGCAGTTCTTC.

This clone has ten or more counts. CDR3 in amino acids: CASNRGQGAFF. Here the CDR3 DNA reads TGTGCCAGTAATCGGGGACAGGGAGCTTTCTTT. The V call is TRBV19, the J call TRBJ1-1, with 9 bases identical to TRBD1. Germline values: CDR1 LNHDA, CDR2 SQIVND (reference sequence). With V trimmed by 7 bases and J by 10 bases, 4 bases remained unmatched. The CDR3 spans 11 residues.